Listed below are T cell receptor beta chains from one sample, sequenced in a study of T cells in Graves' hyperthyroidism and ophthalmopathy. TCRdb redid the calling of the multiplex PCR reads with MiXCR, one entry per CDR3 protein. This table has 400,000 to 600,000 distinct CDR3 sequences, about 16% appearing once. Material: blood. These receptor sequences come from a woman in her thirties with Graves' ophthalmopathy. Each CDR3 is given with its conserved first and last residue. The D gene is left open where the match is weak. For some rows the clone size is stated as once, few or many, or as a class when expanded; others skip it.

TRBV19	-	-	TRBJ2-2	CASSIWGEAGELFF	TGTGCCAGTAGTATTTGGGGGGAAGCCGGGGAGCTGTTTTTT
TRBV29-1	-	-	TRBJ2-5	CSVRVGGGQETQYF	TGCAGCGTGAGGGTAGGGGGTGGTCAAGAGACCCAGTACTTC
TRBV28	-	TRBD2	TRBJ2-3	CASSLGLAQSTDTQYF	TGTGCCAGCAGTTTGGGACTAGCGCAGAGCACAGATACGCAGTATTTT
TRBV7-2	many	-	TRBJ1-1	CASSLADKMNTEAFF	TGTGCCAGCAGCTTAGCTGACAAGATGAACACTGAAGCTTTCTTT
TRBV20-1	many	TRBD1	TRBJ2-7	CSAKGAILPREQYF	TGCAGTGCCAAGGGGGCCATTTTGCCTCGGGAGCAGTACTTC
TRBV19	few	TRBD1	TRBJ2-3	CATGTGELTDTQYF	TGTGCCACCGGGACAGGGGAGCTCACAGATACGCAGTATTTT
TRBV14	few	-	TRBJ2-3	CASSQAHTGTLADTQYF	TGTGCCAGCAGCCAAGCTCACACCGGGACATTAGCAGATACGCAGTATTTT
TRBV6-1	few	TRBD1	TRBJ2-1	CASSRPGQGGNEQFF	TGTGCCAGCAGTCGACCGGGACAGGGGGGGAATGAGCAGTTCTTC
TRBV9	many	TRBD1	TRBJ2-4	CASSVGHRGENIQYF	TGTGCCAGCAGCGTTGGGCACAGGGGTGAAAACATTCAGTACTTC
TRBV7-2	many	-	TRBJ2-5	CASSLRGYQETQYF	TGTGCCAGCAGCTTACGCGGGTACCAAGAGACCCAGTACTTC
TRBV12-3/TRBV12-4	few	-	TRBJ2-7	CASTTPGAYHEQYF	TGTGCCAGCACAACGCCAGGGGCTTACCACGAGCAGTACTTC
TRBV28	many	TRBD1	TRBJ1-5	CASSRLTGVNQPQHF	TGTGCCAGCAGTCGCCTGACAGGGGTTAATCAGCCCCAGCATTTT
TRBV20-1	-	-	TRBJ1-6	CSAGKGKLNSPLHF	TGCAGTGCTGGGAAGGGAAAACTTAATTCACCCCTCCACTTT
TRBV5-1	few	TRBD2	TRBJ2-7	CASSLNLAGDGYEQYF	TGCGCCAGCAGCTTGAACTTAGCGGGAGATGGTTACGAGCAGTACTTC
TRBV28	-	-	TRBJ2-3	CASSSPGLPGTQYF	TGTGCCAGCAGTTCCCCGGGACTTCCTGGTACGCAGTATTTT
TRBV5-1	-	-	TRBJ1-1	CASSLGRDYTEAFF	TGCGCCAGCAGCTTGGGACGGGATTACACTGAAGCTTTCTTT
TRBV7-2	many	-	TRBJ2-3	CASSPSGPDTQYF	TGTGCCAGCAGCCCGAGCGGGCCTGATACGCAGTATTTT
TRBV5-1	-	TRBD2	TRBJ2-5	CASSLELAGGGETQYF	TGCGCCAGCAGCTTGGAGCTAGCGGGAGGAGGTGAGACCCAGTACTTC
TRBV19	-	TRBD1	TRBJ2-5	CASSVGQGLQTQYF	TGTGCCAGTAGTGTTGGACAGGGGCTGCAGACCCAGTACTTC
TRBV6-2/TRBV6-3	many	TRBD1	TRBJ2-1	CASSGTGRRYNEQFF	TGTGCCAGCAGTGGGACAGGGCGGCGGTACAATGAGCAGTTCTTC
TRBV12-3/TRBV12-4	once	-	TRBJ2-5	CASSVRVGRRETQYF	TGTGCCAGCAGTGTCCGTGTGGGGAGGAGGGAGACCCAGTACTTC
TRBV28	many	-	TRBJ1-4	CASKTLGIRDEKLFF	TGTGCCAGCAAAACCTTAGGGATTCGGGATGAAAAACTGTTTTTT
TRBV10-3	-	-	TRBJ1-1	CAISLGLGEAFF	TGTGCCATCAGTTTAGGACTGGGTGAAGCTTTCTTT
TRBV6-1	many	-	TRBJ2-7	CASTPPGAYEQYF	TGTGCCAGCACTCCCCCGGGGGCATACGAGCAGTACTTC
TRBV6-1	many	TRBD2	TRBJ2-7	CASSWGTSGAQGVYEQYF	TGTGCCAGCAGTTGGGGGACTAGCGGGGCCCAAGGGGTTTACGAGCAGTACTTC
TRBV29-1	many	-	TRBJ1-2	CSVLLQNYGYTF	TGCAGCGTGCTACTTCAGAACTATGGCTACACCTTC
TRBV29-1	-	-	TRBJ2-3	CSAITRESTDTQYF	TGCAGCGCAATTACGAGAGAAAGCACAGATACGCAGTATTTT
TRBV27	-	-	TRBJ2-1	CASSSNPGVTYNEQFF	TGTGCCAGCAGTTCCAACCCAGGGGTAACCTACAATGAGCAGTTCTTC
TRBV3-1	-	-	TRBJ2-1	CASSQVGAGAAYNEQFF	TGTGCCAGCAGCCAAGTTGGGGCAGGGGCGGCCTACAATGAGCAGTTCTTC
TRBV28	many	-	TRBJ2-7	CASSLGLTSYEQYF	TGTGCCAGCAGTTTGGGTCTAACCTCCTACGAGCAGTACTTC
TRBV18	-	-	TRBJ2-1	CASHGQDNEQFF	TGTGCCAGTCACGGACAAGACAATGAGCAGTTCTTC
TRBV7-8	many	-	TRBJ2-7	CASTPSIIGYEQYF	TGTGCCAGCACCCCAAGCATAATCGGCTACGAGCAGTACTTC
TRBV11-1	many	-	TRBJ2-7	CASSGRTSEQYF	TGTGCCAGCAGCGGGAGGACATCCGAGCAGTACTTC
TRBV3-1	many	-	TRBJ2-5	CASSLQVLPVEETQYF	TGTGCCAGCAGCCTACAAGTCCTACCGGTGGAAGAGACCCAGTACTTC
TRBV20-1	few	-	TRBJ2-1	CSARDYGEYNEQFF	TGCAGTGCTAGAGATTATGGGGAATACAATGAGCAGTTCTTC
TRBV2	-	TRBD2	TRBJ2-1	CAGAQGRLADNEQFF	TGTGCCGGAGCTCAGGGTCGGCTAGCGGACAATGAGCAGTTCTTC
TRBV4-3	-	-	TRBJ2-7	CASSQELAEIDEQYF	TGCGCCAGCAGCCAAGAGCTAGCAGAAATCGACGAGCAGTACTTC
TRBV29-1	-	-	TRBJ2-1	CSVEDRLTSPSEGEQFF	TGCAGCGTTGAAGATCGGTTGACTAGTCCGTCGGAGGGTGAGCAGTTCTTC
TRBV28	few	-	TRBJ1-1	CASSSPRGAQTEAFF	TGTGCCAGCAGTTCCCCCCGGGGGGCGCAGACTGAAGCTTTCTTT
TRBV28	many	-	TRBJ1-2	CASSPPDRFYGYTF	TGTGCCAGCAGTCCCCCCGACAGGTTCTATGGCTACACCTTC
TRBV4-1	many	TRBD2	TRBJ2-3	CASSQEGLADHTDTQYF	TGCGCCAGCAGCCAAGAAGGACTAGCGGACCACACAGATACGCAGTATTTT
TRBV10-3	few	-	TRBJ2-3	CAINKGGDTQYF	TGTGCCATCAATAAGGGCGGGGATACGCAGTATTTT
TRBV27	few	-	TRBJ2-1	CASWFLDEQFF	TGTGCCAGTTGGTTCCTTGATGAGCAGTTCTTC
TRBV20-1	-	-	TRBJ1-5	CSASQWSGYNQPQHF	TGCAGTGCTAGTCAGTGGAGCGGGTACAATCAGCCCCAGCATTTT
TRBV20-1	many	-	TRBJ1-2	CSARGGDEDNYGYTF	TGCAGTGCTAGGGGAGGGGACGAGGATAACTATGGCTACACCTTC
TRBV19	few	-	TRBJ1-2	CASSIVLSADHGYTF	TGTGCCAGTAGTATAGTGCTGTCGGCGGACCATGGCTACACCTTC
TRBV6-1	few	-	TRBJ2-7	CASGFSGEQYF	TGTGCCAGCGGGTTTAGTGGAGAGCAGTACTTC
TRBV4-3	-	-	TRBJ2-1	CASSQVSFDEQFF	TGCGCCAGCAGCCAAGTTAGCTTCGATGAGCAGTTCTTC
TRBV4-2	-	TRBD2	TRBJ2-7	CASSQVVSGRSTSSYEQYF	TGTGCCAGCAGCCAAGTAGTTAGCGGGAGGTCCACCAGCTCCTACGAGCAGTACTTC
TRBV24-1	many	TRBD2	TRBJ2-1	CATSDVAGGPDEQFF	TGTGCCACCAGTGATGTAGCGGGAGGTCCCGATGAGCAGTTCTTC
TRBV12-5	once	-	TRBJ2-6	CASGFGDGANVLTF	-
TRBV28	many	-	TRBJ2-2	CASSLPGELFF	TGTGCCAGCAGCTTGCCCGGGGAGCTGTTTTTT
TRBV6-1	-	-	TRBJ1-1	CASSRPRAGDTEAFF	TGTGCCAGCAGCCGCCCAAGGGCCGGGGACACTGAAGCTTTCTTT
TRBV29-1	-	TRBD1	TRBJ2-7	CSAKGQGPNLVYEQYF	TGCAGCGCAAAAGGACAGGGGCCCAACCTAGTCTACGAGCAGTACTTC
TRBV28	many	-	TRBJ2-3	CASSPVGRDTQYF	TGTGCCAGCAGTCCTGTAGGGAGAGATACGCAGTATTTT